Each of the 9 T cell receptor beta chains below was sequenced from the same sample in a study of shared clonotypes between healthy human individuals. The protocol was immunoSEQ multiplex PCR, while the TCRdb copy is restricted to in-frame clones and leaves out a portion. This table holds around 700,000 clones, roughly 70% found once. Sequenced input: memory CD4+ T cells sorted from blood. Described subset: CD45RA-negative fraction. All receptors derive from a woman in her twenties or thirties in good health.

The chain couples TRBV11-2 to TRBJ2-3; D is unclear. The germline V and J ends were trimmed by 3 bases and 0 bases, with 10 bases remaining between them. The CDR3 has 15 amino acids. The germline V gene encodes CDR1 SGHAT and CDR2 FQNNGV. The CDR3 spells CASSFVYESTDTQYF. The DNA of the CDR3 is TGTGCCAGCAGCTTCGTTTACGAGAGCACAGATACGCAGTATTTT.

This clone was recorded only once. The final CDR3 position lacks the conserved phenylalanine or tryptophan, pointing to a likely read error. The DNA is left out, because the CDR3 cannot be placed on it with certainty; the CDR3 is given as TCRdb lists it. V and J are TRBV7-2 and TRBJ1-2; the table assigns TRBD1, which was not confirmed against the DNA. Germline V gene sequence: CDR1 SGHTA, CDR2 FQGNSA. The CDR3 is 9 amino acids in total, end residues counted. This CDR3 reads CASSPDSFH.

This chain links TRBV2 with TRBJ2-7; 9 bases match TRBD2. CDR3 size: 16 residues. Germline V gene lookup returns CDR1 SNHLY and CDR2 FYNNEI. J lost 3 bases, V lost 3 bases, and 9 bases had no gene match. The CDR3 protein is CASSEGTSNRFYEQYF. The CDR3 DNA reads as TGTGCCAGCAGTGAGGGGACTAGCAACAGATTCTACGAGCAGTACTTC.

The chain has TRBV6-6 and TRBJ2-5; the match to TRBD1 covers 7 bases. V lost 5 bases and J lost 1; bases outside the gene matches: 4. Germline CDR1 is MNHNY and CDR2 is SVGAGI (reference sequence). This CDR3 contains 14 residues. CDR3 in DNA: TGTGCCAGCAGTGACAGGGAGAGCCAAGAGACCCAGTACTTC. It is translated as CASSDRESQETQYF.

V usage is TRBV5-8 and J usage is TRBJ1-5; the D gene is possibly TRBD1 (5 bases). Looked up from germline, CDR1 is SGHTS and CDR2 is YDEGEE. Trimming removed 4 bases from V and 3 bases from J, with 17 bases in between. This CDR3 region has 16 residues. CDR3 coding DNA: TGTGCCAGCAGCCCGCGGGTTACAGGATTCAATCAGCCCCAGCATTTT. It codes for CASSPRVTGFNQPQHF.

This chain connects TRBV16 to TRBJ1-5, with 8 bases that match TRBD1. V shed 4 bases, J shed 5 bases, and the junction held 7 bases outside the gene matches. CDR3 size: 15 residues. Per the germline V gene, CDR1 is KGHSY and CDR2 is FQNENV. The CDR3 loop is CASSLRTGRDQPQHF. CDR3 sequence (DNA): TGTGCCAGCAGCCTAAGGACAGGGCGGGATCAGCCCCAGCATTTT.

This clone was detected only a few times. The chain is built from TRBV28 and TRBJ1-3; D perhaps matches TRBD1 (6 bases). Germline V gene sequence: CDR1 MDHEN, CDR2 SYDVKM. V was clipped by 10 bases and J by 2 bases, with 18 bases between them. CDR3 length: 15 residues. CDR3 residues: CATAHLRGTGNTIYF. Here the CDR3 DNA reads TGTGCCACCGCCCATCTCAGGGGCACTGGAAACACCATATATTTT.

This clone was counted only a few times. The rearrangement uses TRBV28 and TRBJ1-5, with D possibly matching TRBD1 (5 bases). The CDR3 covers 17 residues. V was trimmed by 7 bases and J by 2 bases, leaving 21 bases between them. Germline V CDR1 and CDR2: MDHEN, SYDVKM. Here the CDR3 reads CASTSPEGSYGNQPQHF. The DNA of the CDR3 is TGTGCCAGCACCTCCCCGGAGGGGTCCTATGGCAATCAGCCCCAGCATTTT. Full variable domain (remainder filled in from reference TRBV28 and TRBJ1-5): DVKVTQSSRYLVKRTGEKVFLECVQDMDHENMFWYRQDPGLGLRLIYFSYDVKMKEKGDIPEGYSVSREKKERFSLILESASTNQTSMYLCASTSPEGSYGNQPQHFGDGTRLSIL.

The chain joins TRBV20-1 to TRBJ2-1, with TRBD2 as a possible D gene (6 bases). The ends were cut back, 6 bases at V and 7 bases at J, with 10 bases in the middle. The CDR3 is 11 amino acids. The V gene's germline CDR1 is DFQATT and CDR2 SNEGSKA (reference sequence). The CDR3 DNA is TGCAGTGCCTACGGGGGAAATGAGCAGTTCTTC. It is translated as CSAYGGNEQFF.